What follows are 6 T cell receptor beta chains derived from one specimen sequenced in a study of blood T cells in healthy people across ages. For the second PCR, which ran for 7 to 11 cycles, a sample-barcoded 5' primer and a J-beta primer mix were used. One entry per CDR3 protein results from TCRdb running MiXCR on the 5' RACE reads. The table includes around 1,900,000 distinct CDR3 sequences, approximately 40% detected once. The sample consisted of blood. These receptors were taken from a human donor in good health.

V is TRBV2 and J is TRBJ1-1; D is possibly TRBD1 (6 bases). The length of the CDR3 is 14 residues. CDR1 SNHLY and CDR2 FYNNEI come from the germline V gene. The ends were cut back, 8 bases at V and 2 bases at J, with 15 bases in the middle. CDR3 loop: CASPPDRPNTEAFF. The CDR3 nucleotides read TGTGCCAGCCCACCTGACAGGCCCAACACTGAAGCTTTCTTT. Using reference TRBV2 and TRBJ1-1 for the parts outside the CDR3, the full variable domain is EPEVTQTPSHQVTQMGQEVILRCVPISNHLYFYWYRQILGQKVEFLVSFYNNEISEKSEIFDDQFSVERPDGSNFTLKIRSTKLEDSAMYFCASPPDRPNTEAFFGQGTRLTVV.

This clonotype turned up a few times. V and J are TRBV7-3 and TRBJ2-7; 9 bases are a match to TRBD1. The germline V gene encodes CDR1 SGHTA and CDR2 FQGTGA. The CDR3 contains 15 residues. Unmatched junction bases numbered 5, after V lost 1 base and J lost 4 bases. The DNA of the CDR3 is TGTGCCAGCAGCTTAAGACAGGGGGGCGGATACGAGCAGTACTTC. Its protein is CASSLRQGGGYEQYF.

Note on this clonotype: Its ends do not fully match the called genes, so a read error is possible. This rearrangement joins TRBV15 to TRBJ2-1; D remains unclear. From germline, CDR1 is LNHNV and CDR2 YYDKDF (reference sequence). This CDR3 has 14 residues. CDR3 nucleotide sequence: TGTGCCACCAGCAGACCAATAGGGTGGAATGAACAGTTCTTC. Protein product: CATSRPIGWNEQFF.

This clonotype was observed a handful of times. A much larger clonotype is one base distant, so this may be a read error. J is TRBJ2-7 and V is TRBV15; D gene ambiguous. CDR1 and CDR2 from the germline V gene are LNHNV and YYDKDF (reference sequence). Trimming pared 5 bases from V and 5 bases from J, leaving 13 bases between. The CDR3 totals 13 residues. In nucleotides, the CDR3 is TGTGCCACCAGCCCTCGGGCGGCCCACGAGCAGTACTTC. This encodes CATSPRAAHEQYF. Based on the CDR3 plus reference TRBV15 and TRBJ2-7, the full variable domain is DAMVIQNPRYQVTQFGKPVTLSCSQTLNHNVMYWYQQKSSQAPKLLFHYYDKDFNNEADTPDNFQSRRPNTSFCFLDIRSPGLGDTAMYLCATSPRAAHEQYFGPGTRLTVT.

The chain carries TRBV6-1 and TRBJ1-1; weak D call: TRBD1 (5 bases). This CDR3 is built from 13 residues. V was cut by 1 base and J by 8 bases, with 11 bases left in between. Germline loops: CDR1 MNHNS, CDR2 SASEGT. CDR3 sequence (DNA): TGTGCCAGCAGTGAAGGGATCGGGGCAGAAGCTTTCTTT. Its translation: CASSEGIGAEAFF.

The chain joins TRBV7-9 to TRBJ1-6, with TRBD1 matching 7 bases. The germline V gene encodes CDR1 SEHNR and CDR2 FQNEAQ (reference sequence). The CDR3 runs 15 residues. J lost 7 bases, V lost 5 bases, and 8 bases had no gene match. The CDR3 spells CASSQTGEGNSPLHF. The CDR3 DNA follows: TGTGCCAGCAGCCAAACAGGGGAAGGGAATTCACCCCTCCACTTT.